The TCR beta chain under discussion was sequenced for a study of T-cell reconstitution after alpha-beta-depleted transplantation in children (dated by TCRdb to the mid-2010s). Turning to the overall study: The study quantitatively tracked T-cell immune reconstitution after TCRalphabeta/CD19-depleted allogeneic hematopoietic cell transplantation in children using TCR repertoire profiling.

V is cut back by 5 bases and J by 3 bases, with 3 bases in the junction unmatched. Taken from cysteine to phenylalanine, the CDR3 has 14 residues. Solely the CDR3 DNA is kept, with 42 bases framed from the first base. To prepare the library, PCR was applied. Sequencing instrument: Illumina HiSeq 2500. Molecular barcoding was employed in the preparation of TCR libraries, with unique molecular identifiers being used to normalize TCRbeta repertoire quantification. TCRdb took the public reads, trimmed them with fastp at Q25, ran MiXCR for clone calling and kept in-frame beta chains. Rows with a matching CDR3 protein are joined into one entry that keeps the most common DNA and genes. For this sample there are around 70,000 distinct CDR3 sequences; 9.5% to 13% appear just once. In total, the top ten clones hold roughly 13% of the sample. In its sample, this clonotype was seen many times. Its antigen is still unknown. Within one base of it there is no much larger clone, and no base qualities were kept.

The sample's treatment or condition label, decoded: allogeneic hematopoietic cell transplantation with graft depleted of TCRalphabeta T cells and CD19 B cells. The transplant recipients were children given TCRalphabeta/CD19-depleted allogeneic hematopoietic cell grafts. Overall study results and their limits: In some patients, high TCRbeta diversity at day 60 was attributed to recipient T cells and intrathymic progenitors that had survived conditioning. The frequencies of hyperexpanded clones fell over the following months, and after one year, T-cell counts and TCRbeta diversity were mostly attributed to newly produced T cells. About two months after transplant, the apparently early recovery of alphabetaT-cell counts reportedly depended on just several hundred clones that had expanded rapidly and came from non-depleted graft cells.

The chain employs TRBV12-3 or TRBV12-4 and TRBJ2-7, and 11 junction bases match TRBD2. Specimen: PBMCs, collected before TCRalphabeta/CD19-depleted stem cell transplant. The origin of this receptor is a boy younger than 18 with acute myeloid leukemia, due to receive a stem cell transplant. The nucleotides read TGTGCCAGCAGTGGAACTAGCGGGAGCTACGAGCAGTACTTC. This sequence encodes CASSGTSGSYEQYF.